Listed below are T cell receptor beta chains from one sample, sequenced in a study of T-cell memory formation after mild COVID-19. MiXCR, applied by TCRdb to the 5' RACE reads, yields one record per CDR3 protein. The sample records fewer than 700,000 distinct CDR3 sequences, under 20% being singletons. The sample comprised PBMCs or a T cell subset sorted from them (not recorded which). These receptors all come from an adult woman who had mild COVID-19 (a few samples of this study predate the infection). Cell type and time point are not known. CDR3s include the opening cysteine and the closing phenylalanine or tryptophan. The D gene is left open where the match is weak. Clone size is not always given. Where it is, it says once, few, many or a class for expanded clones.

V gene	D gene	clone size	J gene	CDR3 protein	CDR3 DNA
TRBV24-1	TRBD1	-	TRBJ2-6	CATSDTSPPGQGATGANVLTF	TGTGCCACCAGTGATACCTCACCTCCGGGACAGGGGGCGACTGGGGCCAACGTCCTGACTTTC
TRBV12-3/TRBV12-4	-	few	TRBJ1-5	CASSRGRHNQPQHF	TGTGCCAGCAGCCGAGGAAGGCACAATCAGCCCCAGCATTTT
TRBV7-8	-	-	TRBJ1-6	CASSLVLPGVNNSPLHF	TGTGCCAGCAGCTTAGTTCTACCAGGGGTGAATAATTCACCCCTCCACTTT
TRBV2	TRBD1	-	TRBJ2-3	CASSRDRAADTQYF	TGTGCCAGCAGTCGCGACAGGGCCGCAGATACGCAGTATTTT
TRBV7-8	TRBD2	many	TRBJ2-1	CASSLRPLAGAYNEQFF	TGTGCCAGCAGCTTAAGACCACTAGCGGGAGCATACAATGAGCAGTTCTTC
TRBV13	-	-	TRBJ2-1	CASSLFVGVMDNEQFF	TGTGCCAGCAGCTTATTCGTGGGGGTGATGGACAATGAGCAGTTCTTC
TRBV14	-	-	TRBJ2-5	CASRPGAATQETQYF	TGTGCCAGCAGACCGGGGGCGGCTACGCAAGAGACCCAGTACTTC
TRBV6-5	-	few	TRBJ1-1	CASSYDGGEDTEAFF	TGTGCCAGCAGTTACGATGGGGGTGAGGACACTGAAGCTTTCTTT
TRBV7-3	-	-	TRBJ2-3	CASSPLAAAGDTQYF	TGTGCCAGCAGCCCTCTCGCGGCCGCAGGAGATACGCAGTATTTT
TRBV12-3/TRBV12-4	TRBD1	-	TRBJ1-2	CASRISAGGGVHGYTF	TGTGCCAGCCGGATTTCGGCAGGGGGAGGAGTACATGGCTACACCTTC
TRBV12-3/TRBV12-4	TRBD2	many	TRBJ2-3	CASSYLAGATDTQYF	TGTGCCAGCAGTTACCTAGCGGGGGCCACAGATACGCAGTATTTT